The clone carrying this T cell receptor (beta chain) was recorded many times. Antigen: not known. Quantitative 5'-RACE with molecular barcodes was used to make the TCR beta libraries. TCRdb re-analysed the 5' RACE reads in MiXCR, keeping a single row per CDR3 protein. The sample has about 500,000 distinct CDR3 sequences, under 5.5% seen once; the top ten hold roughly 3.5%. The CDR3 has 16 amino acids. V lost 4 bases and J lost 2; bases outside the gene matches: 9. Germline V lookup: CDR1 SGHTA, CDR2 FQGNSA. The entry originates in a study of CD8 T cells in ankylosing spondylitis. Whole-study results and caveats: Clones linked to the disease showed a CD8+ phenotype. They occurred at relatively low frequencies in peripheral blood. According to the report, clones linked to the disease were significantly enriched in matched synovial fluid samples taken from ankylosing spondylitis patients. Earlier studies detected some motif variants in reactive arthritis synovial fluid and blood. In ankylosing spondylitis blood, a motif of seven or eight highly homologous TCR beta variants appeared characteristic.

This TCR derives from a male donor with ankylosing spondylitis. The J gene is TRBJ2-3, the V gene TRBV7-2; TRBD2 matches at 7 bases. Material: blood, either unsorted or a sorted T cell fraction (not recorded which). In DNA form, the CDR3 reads TGTGCCAGCAGCTCGTGGTCAGCGGGGCTCACAGATACGCAGTATTTT. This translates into CASSSWSAGLTDTQYF.